This T cell receptor beta chain came from a study of blood T cells in healthy people across ages. Russia was home to the donors, healthy Caucasian individuals aged roughly 6 to 95. Samples each had at least 5 micrograms of total RNA extracted. Then a second PCR, running roughly 7 to 11 cycles, was carried out with a sample-barcoded 5' primer and a J-beta primer mix. TCRdb fed the 5' RACE reads into MiXCR, producing one record per CDR3 protein. The sample has approximately 1.5 million distinct CDR3 sequences, 35% to 45% seen once. The CDR3 loop spans 16 amino acids. V shed 5 bases, J shed 7 bases, and the junction held 12 bases outside the gene matches. Germline V gives CDR1 MNHEY, CDR2 SVGEGT. The study, taken as a whole, reports: Donors of long life had a larger count of naive CD4+ cells and greater diversity than aged donors.

Regarding this clonotype: What it binds is not known.

This sequence joins TRBV6-2 or TRBV6-3 and TRBJ2-1; 9 nucleotides align to TRBD1. The clonotype originates from a woman between 18 and 29 years old in good health. The sequenced sample was blood. The CDR3 DNA reads as TGTGCCAGCAGTCCCCTTTTGGGACAGGGTGAAAATGAGCAGTTCTTC. Encoded protein: CASSPLLGQGENEQFF.